One and the same sample provided the 13 T cell receptor beta chains below, sequenced in a study of blood T cell repertoires in COVID-19. Data came from immunoSEQ multiplex PCR; TCRdb stores just in-frame clones and leaves some out. The sample has some 160,000 clones; 85% are singletons. Sequences were obtained from peripheral blood. These receptors came from an elderly woman with COVID-19, enrolled during active disease.

V usage is TRBV27 and J usage is TRBJ1-2, with 7 bases that match TRBD1. The germline V gene has CDR1 MNHEY and CDR2 SMNVEV (reference sequence). The CDR3 has 14 residues. The V and J ends lost 6 bases and 4 bases, in that order; junction bases with no gene match: 8. CDR3 amino acids: CASRERDSPYGYTF. DNA of the CDR3: TGTGCCAGCAGAGAGAGGGACAGCCCCTATGGCTACACCTTC.

The rearrangement links TRBV5-1 to TRBJ1-4; D is possibly TRBD1 (6 bases). This CDR3 is built from 15 residues. Germline CDR1 reads SGHRS; CDR2 reads YFSETQ. The ends were cut back, 4 bases at V and 12 bases at J, with 22 bases in the middle. The CDR3 region is CASSTEMTGGAELFF. The CDR3 DNA follows: TGCGCCAGCAGCACGGAAATGACTGGGGGCGCGGAACTGTTTTTT.

The rearrangement joins TRBV5-5 to TRBJ2-7; TRBD2 matches 10 bases. The V gene end was trimmed by 5 bases and the J gene end by 5 bases; junction bases not matched to a gene: 22. The CDR3 totals 19 residues. CDR1 and CDR2 from the germline V gene are SGHKS and YYEKEE (reference sequence). The CDR3 DNA follows: TGTGCCAGCAGGCACCGTGGACTAGCGGACTTTTCGTCTAAGGACGAGCAGTACTTC. Protein: CASRHRGLADFSSKDEQYF.

This chain links TRBV11-1 with TRBJ2-7; perhaps TRBD2 as D (6 bases). Trimming cost V 4 bases and J 2 bases, with 15 bases left between them. Germline CDR1 and CDR2: SGHAT and FQDESV (reference sequence). This CDR3 region has 15 residues. The CDR3: CASSSPGAGTYEQYF. The CDR3 DNA reads as TGTGCCAGCAGCTCGCCCGGGGCGGGAACCTACGAGCAGTACTTC.

The chain joins TRBV7-8 to TRBJ1-6; the match to TRBD1 covers 7 bases. In germline, CDR1 is SGHVS, CDR2 FQNEAQ. The CDR3 has 14 residues. V was pared by 6 bases and J by 7 bases, with 6 bases of the junction left unmatched. The CDR3 protein is CASRPDRVNSPLHF. DNA of the CDR3: TGTGCCAGCAGACCAGACAGGGTGAATTCACCCCTCCACTTT.

The V gene is TRBV9, the J gene TRBJ2-3, with TRBD1 matching 8 bases. In germline, CDR1 is SGDLS, CDR2 YYNGEE. This CDR3 spans 15 amino acids. Trimming at V came to 1 base and at J to 1 base, leaving 2 bases not matched to a gene. The chain's CDR3 is CASSVTQGGTDTQYF. Written as DNA, the CDR3 is TGTGCCAGCAGCGTAACACAGGGGGGCACAGATACGCAGTATTTT.

The V and J genes are TRBV5-1 and TRBJ2-7; 10 bases are shared with TRBD1. Trimming at V came to 3 bases and at J to 5 bases, leaving 2 bases not matched to a gene. Germline V CDR1 and CDR2: SGHRS, YFSETQ. This CDR3 is built from 13 residues. The CDR3 protein is CASSSGQGNEQYF. DNA for the CDR3: TGCGCCAGCAGCTCGGGACAGGGGAACGAGCAGTACTTC.

The chain carries TRBV2 and TRBJ2-1; the D is unclear. Trimming removed 6 bases from V and 0 bases from J, with 9 bases in between. CDR1 is SNHLY and CDR2 is FYNNEI in the germline V gene. This CDR3 comprises 14 residues. CDR3 DNA: TGTGCCAGCAGACCACAGAGCTCCTACAATGAGCAGTTCTTC. Protein sequence: CASRPQSSYNEQFF.

V gene TRBV20-1 combines with J gene TRBJ1-4; D possibly corresponds to TRBD1 (5 bases). This CDR3 is 14 amino acids long. The V gene lost 3 bases and the J gene lost 8 bases, with 16 bases spanning the gap. The germline gives CDR1 DFQATT, CDR2 SNEGSKA (reference sequence). The CDR3 spells CSASLTGEREKLFF. Here the CDR3 DNA reads TGCAGTGCTAGTTTGACGGGGGAGCGCGAAAAACTGTTTTTT.

The chain links TRBV6-6 to TRBJ1-3; 7 bases map to TRBD1. Germline trimming cut 7 bases from V and 0 bases from J; bases unmatched to any gene: 3. Germline V lookup: CDR1 MNHNY, CDR2 SVGAGI (reference sequence). The CDR3 runs 14 residues. This chain's CDR3 is CASKTGNSGNTIYF. CDR3 DNA sequence: TGTGCCAGCAAGACAGGGAACTCTGGAAACACCATATATTTT.

The chain employs TRBV4-1 and TRBJ1-4; weak D call: TRBD1 (5 bases). The germline V gene has CDR1 MGHRA and CDR2 YSYEKL. V shed 1 base and J shed 8 bases, with 20 bases lying between them. This CDR3 contains 17 residues. The CDR3 sequence is CASSQGIHRWLLEKLFF. The CDR3 region has the DNA TGCGCCAGCAGCCAAGGAATACACAGGTGGTTATTGGAAAAACTGTTTTTT.

The gene calls are TRBV18 and TRBJ1-1, with a possible D match to TRBD1 (6 bases). The CDR3 has 14 amino acids. Trimming stripped 0 bases from V and 4 bases from J, with 9 bases between. The germline V gene encodes CDR1 KGHSH and CDR2 LQKENI. The CDR3 protein is CASSPPAGATEAFF. The DNA for the CDR3 is TGTGCCAGCTCACCACCGGCAGGGGCCACTGAAGCTTTCTTT.

The chain's CDR3 is CASEAGGNQETQYF. DNA of the CDR3: TGTGCCAGCGAAGCGGGAGGGAACCAAGAGACCCAGTACTTC. The chain combines TRBV28 with TRBJ2-5; 10 bases are a match to TRBD2. The CDR3 runs 14 residues. The V gene end was trimmed by 8 bases and the J gene end by 0 bases; junction bases not matched to a gene: 3. CDR1 is MDHEN and CDR2 is SYDVKM in the germline V gene.